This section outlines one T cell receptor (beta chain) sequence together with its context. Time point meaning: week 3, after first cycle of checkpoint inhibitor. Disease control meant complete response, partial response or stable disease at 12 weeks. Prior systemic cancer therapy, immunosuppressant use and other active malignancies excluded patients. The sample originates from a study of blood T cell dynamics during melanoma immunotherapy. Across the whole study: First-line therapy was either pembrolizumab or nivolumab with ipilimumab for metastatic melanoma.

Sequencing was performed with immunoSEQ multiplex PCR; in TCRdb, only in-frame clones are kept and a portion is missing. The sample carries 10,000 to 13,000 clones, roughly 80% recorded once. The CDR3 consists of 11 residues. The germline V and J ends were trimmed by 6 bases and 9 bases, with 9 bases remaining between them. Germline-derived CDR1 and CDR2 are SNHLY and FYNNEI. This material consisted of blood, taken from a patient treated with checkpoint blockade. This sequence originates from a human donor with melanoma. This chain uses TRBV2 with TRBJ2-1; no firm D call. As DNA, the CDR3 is TGTGCCAGCAGGGGGATCGGTGAGCAGTTCTTC. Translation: CASRGIGEQFF.